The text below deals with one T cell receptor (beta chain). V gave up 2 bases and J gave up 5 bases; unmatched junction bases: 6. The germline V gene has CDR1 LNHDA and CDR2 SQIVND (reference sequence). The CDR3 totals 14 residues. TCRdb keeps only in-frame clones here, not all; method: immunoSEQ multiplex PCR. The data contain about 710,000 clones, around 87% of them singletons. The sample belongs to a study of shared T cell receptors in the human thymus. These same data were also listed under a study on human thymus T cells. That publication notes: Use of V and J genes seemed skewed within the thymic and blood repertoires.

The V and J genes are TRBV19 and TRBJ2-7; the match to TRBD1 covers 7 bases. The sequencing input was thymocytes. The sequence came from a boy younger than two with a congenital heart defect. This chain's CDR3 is CASSIRGQGNEQYF. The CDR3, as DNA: TGTGCCAGTAGTATAAGGGGGCAGGGCAACGAGCAGTACTTC.